These 27 T cell receptor beta chains share one sample of origin, sequenced in a study of beta chain features in type 1 diabetes. Investigators reverse transcribed all isolated RNA, so they sequenced expressed TCRB transcripts. Assay used: immunoSEQ multiplex PCR; TCRdb lists only in-frame clones, some missing. The table shows 200,000 to 250,000 clones, with 9% to 10% occurring only once. Material: naive CD4+ T cells from blood. The receptors were gathered from a woman under 30 in good health.

This clone was picked up a small number of times. CDR3 residues: CASSLGLAGGSEQFF. The DNA of the CDR3 is TGCGCCAGCAGCTTGGGCCTAGCGGGAGGGAGTGAGCAGTTCTTC. V gene TRBV5-1 combines with J gene TRBJ2-1; the match to TRBD2 covers 12 bases. The germline CDR1 and CDR2 sequences are SGHRS and YFSETQ. Trimming took 0 bases from V and 9 from J; bases not matched to a gene: 4. The CDR3 spans 15 residues. Using reference TRBV5-1 and TRBJ2-1 for the parts outside the CDR3, the full variable domain is KAGVTQTPRYLIKTRGQQVTLSCSPISGHRSVSWYQQTPGQGLQFLFEYFSETQRNKGNFPGRFSGRQFSNSRSEMNVSTLELGDSALYLCASSLGLAGGSEQFFGPGTRLTVL.

This clone was detected a few times. J is TRBJ2-5 and V is TRBV10-3; D unclear. Germline assignment: CDR1 ENHRY and CDR2 SYGVKD. This CDR3 has 14 residues. Trimming stripped 0 bases from V and 0 bases from J, with 5 bases between. The CDR3 region is CAISESADQETQYF. The CDR3 DNA is TGTGCCATCAGTGAGTCGGCGGACCAAGAGACCCAGTACTTC.

This CDR3 is CASSLAQASGFYNEQFF. CDR3 in DNA: TGTGCCAGCAGCTTAGCGCAGGCTAGCGGATTCTACAATGAGCAGTTCTTC. The chain couples TRBV7-9 to TRBJ2-1, with 7 nucleotides matching TRBD2. The CDR3 totals 17 residues. Trimming at V came to 0 bases and at J to 3 bases, leaving 8 bases not matched to a gene. Germline V gene sequence: CDR1 SEHNR, CDR2 FQNEAQ (reference sequence). Based on the CDR3 plus reference TRBV7-9 and TRBJ2-1, the full variable domain is DTGVSQNPRHKITKRGQNVTFRCDPISEHNRLYWYRQTLGQGPEFLTYFQNEAQLEKSRLLSDRFSAERPKGSFSTLEIQRTEQGDSAMYLCASSLAQASGFYNEQFFGPGTRLTVL.

V and J are TRBV6-1 and TRBJ2-5; no reliable D call. There are 14 residues in the CDR3. The germline V gene encodes CDR1 MNHNS and CDR2 SASEGT. V gave up 6 bases and J gave up 0 bases, with 11 bases separating them. This chain's CDR3 is CASSRGGDQETQYF. The CDR3, as DNA: TGTGCCAGCAGCCGAGGCGGCGACCAAGAGACCCAGTACTTC.

This clone showed up just a few times. This chain joins TRBV28 and TRBJ2-1, with D perhaps TRBD1 (5 bases). In germline, CDR1 is MDHEN, CDR2 SYDVKM. Trimming cost V 6 bases and J 7 bases, with 7 bases left between them. The CDR3 contains 11 residues. The CDR3, as DNA: TGTGCCAGCAGGCAGGGAAATGAGCAGTTCTTC. Its protein is CASRQGNEQFF. The variable domain in full, with the rest retrieved from reference TRBV28 and TRBJ2-1, is DVKVTQSSRYLVKRTGEKVFLECVQDMDHENMFWYRQDPGLGLRLIYFSYDVKMKEKGDIPEGYSVSREKKERFSLILESASTNQTSMYLCASRQGNEQFFGPGTRLTVL.

The rearrangement uses TRBV9 and TRBJ1-5; D is unresolved. The CDR3 contains 14 residues. Germline CDR1 SGDLS, CDR2 YYNGEE. V was cut by 0 bases and J by 0 bases, with 4 bases left in between. The CDR3 DNA is TGTGCCAGCAGCGTAGGGCCTAGCAATCAGCCCCAGCATTTT. Translating it yields CASSVGPSNQPQHF.

This rearrangement joins TRBV30 to TRBJ1-2; D is possibly TRBD1 (5 bases). CDR1 and CDR2 from the germline V gene are GTSNPN and SVGIG (reference sequence). Trimming took off 3 bases at V and 8 bases at J, with 19 bases between the two ends. The CDR3 is 14 amino acids. The CDR3 bases are TGTGCCTGGAGGGAGGGGACCCGTCTCGGCGGCTACACCTTC. Encoded protein: CAWREGTRLGGYTF.

V gene TRBV4-1 combines with J gene TRBJ1-1; weak D call: TRBD1 (5 bases). Looked up from germline, CDR1 is MGHRA and CDR2 is YSYEKL. V shed 0 bases and J shed 2 bases, with 7 bases lying between them. The CDR3 consists of 14 residues. CDR3 nucleotides: TGCGCCAGCAGCCAAGAAAGGACAAACACTGAAGCTTTCTTT. It yields the protein CASSQERTNTEAFF.

This clone was counted between two and nine times. The chain carries TRBV10-2 and TRBJ2-7; TRBD2 agrees at 9 bases. Germline V gene data show CDR1 as WSHSY and CDR2 as SAAADI. With V trimmed by 0 bases and J by 0 bases, 3 bases remained unmatched. The CDR3 has 16 amino acids. The CDR3 bases are TGCGCCAGCAGTGAGTCGGGTAGCGGGAGCTCCTACGAGCAGTACTTC. Amino acids: CASSESGSGSSYEQYF.

The genes are TRBV4-2 and TRBJ1-3, with D tentatively TRBD1 (5 bases). This CDR3 region has 15 residues. The V end lost 1 base, the J end lost 2 bases, and 9 bases lay between the germline ends. Germline V gene lookup returns CDR1 LGHNA and CDR2 YNFKEQ. CDR3 loop: CASSQAAGAGNTIYF. The CDR3 nucleotides read TGTGCCAGCAGCCAAGCTGCGGGGGCTGGAAACACCATATATTTT.

This clone has only a few counts. J is TRBJ1-2 and V is TRBV5-4, with 7 positions matching TRBD1. CDR3 length equals 15 residues. Germline V gene data show CDR1 as SGHNT and CDR2 as YYREEE (reference sequence). V trimming: 4 bases; J trimming: 1 base; junction bases outside the gene matches: 7. CDR3 region: CASSPIQGGNYGYTF. The CDR3 nucleotides are TGTGCCAGCAGCCCAATTCAGGGGGGTAACTATGGCTACACCTTC.

This clone has a handful of counts. This chain joins TRBV10-3 and TRBJ2-1, with TRBD2 identical over 10 bases. This CDR3 is 13 amino acids long. CDR1 and CDR2 (germline): ENHRY, SYGVKD. J gave up 8 bases and V 6 bases, and 4 bases lay outside the gene matches. The CDR3 spells CAISSSGSDEQFF. CDR3 coding DNA: TGTGCCATCAGCTCTAGCGGGAGTGATGAGCAGTTCTTC.

The chain combines TRBV5-8 with TRBJ2-4, with D possibly TRBD2 on 6 matching bases. Germline lookup yields CDR1 SGHTS and CDR2 YDEGEE. The CDR3 loop spans 12 amino acids. The V gene lost 1 base and the J gene lost 12 bases, with 11 bases spanning the gap. Written as DNA, the CDR3 is TGTGCCAGCAGCTTGCTGGGGGGAGGTCAGTACTTC. Translated: CASSLLGGGQYF. The complete variable domain, with remaining parts taken from reference TRBV5-8 and TRBJ2-4, reads EAGVTQSPTHLIKTRGQQATLRCSPISGHTSVYWYQQALGLGLQFLLWYDEGEERNRGNFPPRFSGRQFPNYSSELNVNALELEDSALYLCASSLLGGGQYFGAGTRLSVL.

This clone was detected a few times. In DNA, the CDR3 is TGCGCCAGCAGCCCGGACACCAGCTCCTACAATGAGCAGTTCTTC. It translates to CASSPDTSSYNEQFF. This chain joins TRBV5-1 and TRBJ2-1, with D possibly matching TRBD1 (5 bases). V was pared by 4 bases and J by 0 bases, with 11 bases between. The germline gives CDR1 SGHRS, CDR2 YFSETQ. The CDR3 runs 15 residues.

In its sample, this clone was seen a few times. V usage is TRBV7-9 and J usage is TRBJ2-3; D is undetermined. Trimming left V 0 bases short and J 2 bases short, with 6 bases between. Germline CDR1 SEHNR, CDR2 FQNEAQ (reference sequence). The CDR3 extends over 14 amino acids. As DNA, the CDR3 is TGTGCCAGCAGCTTAGCGCACACCACAGATACGCAGTATTTT. Translation: CASSLAHTTDTQYF.

This clone turned up a few times. The rearrangement uses TRBV9 and TRBJ1-2; 9 nucleotides match TRBD1. Unmatched junction bases numbered 11, after V lost 4 bases and J lost 7 bases. This CDR3 has 15 amino acids. The V gene's germline CDR1 is SGDLS and CDR2 YYNGEE. The CDR3 nucleotides read TGTGCCAGCAGCATAGAACAGGGGGCCGGTACTGGCTACACCTTC. It yields the protein CASSIEQGAGTGYTF.

This clone was detected a few times. The genes are TRBV6-5 and TRBJ2-7; 8 positions agree with TRBD1. CDR3 size: 13 residues. Germline CDR1 MNHEY, CDR2 SVGAGI. V trimming: 5 bases; J trimming: 4 bases; junction bases outside the gene matches: 4. The CDR3 sequence: CASSGQGSYEQYF. The DNA of the CDR3 is TGTGCCAGCAGTGGACAGGGTAGTTACGAGCAGTACTTC.

The rearrangement uses TRBV27 and TRBJ2-3, with TRBD2 matching over 7 bases. Germline V gene data show CDR1 as MNHEY and CDR2 as SMNVEV (reference sequence). The CDR3 extends over 15 amino acids. The V and J ends lost 2 bases and 3 bases, in that order; junction bases with no gene match: 5. CDR3 sequence: CASSLGGEGTDTQYF. CDR3 in DNA: TGTGCCAGCAGTTTAGGAGGGGAGGGTACAGATACGCAGTATTTT.

This clone has just a few counts. The chain joins TRBV30 to TRBJ1-1, with unresolved D. Germline loops: CDR1 GTSNPN, CDR2 SVGIG (reference sequence). V dropped 7 bases and J dropped 1 base, with 10 bases sitting between them. CDR3 length: 12 residues. The CDR3 reads CALNHGNTEAFF. For the CDR3, the DNA is TGTGCCTTGAACCACGGGAACACTGAAGCTTTCTTT.

Concerning this clone: The sample has other DNA sequences that encode this CDR3 too. The chain uses TRBV7-2 and TRBJ2-2; tentative D call: TRBD1 (6 bases). This CDR3 region has 14 residues. Germline CDR1 SGHTA, CDR2 FQGNSA. Between the trimmed V and J ends, which lost 1 base and 4 bases, there was a span of 7 bases. CDR3 residues: CASSLGGGTGELFF. In DNA, the CDR3 is TGTGCCAGCAGCTTAGGAGGGGGCACCGGGGAGCTGTTTTTT.

This clone has a handful of counts. The V gene is TRBV19, the J gene TRBJ2-2, with a possible D match to TRBD2 (6 bases). Germline assignment: CDR1 LNHDA and CDR2 SQIVND (reference sequence). There are 15 residues in the CDR3. With 3 bases removed from V and 6 bases from J, the gap between germline ends came to 14 bases. CDR3 sequence reads: CASSMRRGSSGELFF. The CDR3 nucleotides read TGTGCCAGTAGTATGAGGAGGGGAAGTTCCGGGGAGCTGTTTTTT.

V and J are TRBV18 and TRBJ2-3, with TRBD2 identical over 11 bases. The CDR3 is 15 residues long. V was clipped by 4 bases and J by 2 bases; unmatched bases: 2. Germline lookup yields CDR1 KGHSH and CDR2 LQKENI. The CDR3 here is CASSLAGGPTDTQYF. In DNA, the CDR3 is TGTGCCAGCTCACTAGCGGGAGGGCCCACAGATACGCAGTATTTT.

The table lists this clone with a few counts. Other nucleotide sequences in the sample specify the same CDR3. The rearrangement joins TRBV5-4 to TRBJ2-5, with D possibly TRBD1 on 6 matching bases. This CDR3 region has 14 residues. The V end lost 0 bases, the J end lost 3 bases, and 9 bases lay between the germline ends. Germline CDR1 is SGHNT and CDR2 is YYREEE (reference sequence). CDR3 protein: CASSLGAGEETQYF. The DNA for the CDR3 is TGTGCCAGCAGCTTGGGGGCAGGGGAAGAGACCCAGTACTTC.

In nucleotides, the CDR3 is TGTGCCAGCAGCTTAAACGACGGGGAAGCTTTCTTT. As protein: CASSLNDGEAFF. This chain links TRBV11-2 with TRBJ1-1, with no clear D. Germline V gene data show CDR1 as SGHAT and CDR2 as FQNNGV. The CDR3 is made up of 12 amino acids. The V end was cut by 2 bases, the J end by 8 bases, with 9 bases between.

This clone appeared a few times. The chain couples TRBV5-1 to TRBJ2-1; 10 bases agree with TRBD2. The V gene's germline CDR1 is SGHRS and CDR2 YFSETQ. V shed 3 bases and J 3 bases; nucleotides not matched to a gene: 9. The CDR3 is made up of 17 amino acids. CDR3 region: CASSSDPLAGVYNEQFF. In DNA form, the CDR3 reads TGCGCCAGCAGCTCTGACCCTCTAGCGGGAGTCTACAATGAGCAGTTCTTC.

J is TRBJ1-1 and V is TRBV6-1; possible D gene TRBD1, 5 bases. This CDR3 spans 12 amino acids. Germline V gene sequence: CDR1 MNHNS, CDR2 SASEGT. Trimming left V 7 bases short and J 8 bases short, with 14 bases between. This CDR3 reads CASIVRAGEAFF. The CDR3 region has the DNA TGTGCCAGCATTGTCAGGGCTGGAGAAGCTTTCTTT.

The chain combines TRBV2 with TRBJ2-2; D possibly corresponds to TRBD2 (6 bases). The CDR3 is 15 amino acids. Germline loops: CDR1 SNHLY, CDR2 FYNNEI. V lost 4 bases and J lost 2, with 11 bases in between. The DNA for the CDR3 is TGTGCCAGCAGTGTGCCTAGCGTTAACACCGGGGAGCTGTTTTTT. This encodes CASSVPSVNTGELFF.